This TCR beta chain appears in the sequencing data of a study of cytomegalovirus exposure and HLA in healthy donors. About the research overall: Early released data had around 89 million unique TCRs, all coming from HLA-typed donors. Whole-study results and caveats: The classifier reportedly diagnosed cytomegalovirus status with high sensitivity and specificity.

Primers: 60 Vbeta forward and 13 Jbeta reverse. Data came from immunoSEQ multiplex PCR; TCRdb stores just in-frame clones and leaves some out. Of about 160,000 clones in the sample, roughly 87% were seen once. The V end was cut by 1 base, the J end by 4 bases, with 7 bases between. The CDR3 runs 14 residues. Looked up from germline, CDR1 is MNHNS and CDR2 is SASEGT. For this clone: What it recognizes is unknown.

This clonotype originated in a girl aged 10-17 years in good health and CMV-seropositive. Specimen: PBMCs. The chain has TRBV6-1 and TRBJ2-2; D is unresolved. Here the CDR3 reads CASSEGRSTGELFF. For the CDR3, the DNA is TGTGCCAGCAGTGAAGGCAGGTCCACCGGGGAGCTGTTTTTT.